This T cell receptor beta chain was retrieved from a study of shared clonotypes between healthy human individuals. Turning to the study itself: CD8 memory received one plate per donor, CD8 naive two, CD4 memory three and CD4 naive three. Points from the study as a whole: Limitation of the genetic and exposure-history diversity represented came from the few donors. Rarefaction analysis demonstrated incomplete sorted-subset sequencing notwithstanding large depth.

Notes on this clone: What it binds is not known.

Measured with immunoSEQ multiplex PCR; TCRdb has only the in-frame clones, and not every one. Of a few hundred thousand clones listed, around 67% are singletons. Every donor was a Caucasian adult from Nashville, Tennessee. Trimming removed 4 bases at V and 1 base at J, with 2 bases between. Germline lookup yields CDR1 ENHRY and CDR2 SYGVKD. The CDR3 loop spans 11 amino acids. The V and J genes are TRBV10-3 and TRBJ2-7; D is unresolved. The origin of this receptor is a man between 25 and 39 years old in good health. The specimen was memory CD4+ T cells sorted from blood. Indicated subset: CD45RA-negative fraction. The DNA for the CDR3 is TGTGCCATCAGTGTATCCTACGAGCAGTACTTC. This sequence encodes CAISVSYEQYF.